This T cell receptor (beta chain) was recovered during a study of blood T cells in healthy people across ages. In regard to this clonotype: As yet, its antigen is unknown.

Study-wide findings and caveats: Getting older went along with TCR beta diversity per million T cells dropping roughly linearly.

Sample-barcoded 5' priming and a J-beta primer mix drove a second PCR of roughly 6 to 12 cycles. Using its own MiXCR run on the 5' RACE reads, TCRdb lists one record per CDR3 protein. Among around 780,000 distinct CDR3 sequences listed, 45% to 70% were seen once. Germline V gene data show CDR1 as MNHNS and CDR2 as SASEGT. With V trimmed by 9 bases and J by 12 bases, 18 bases remained unmatched. The CDR3 is made up of 15 amino acids. Sequenced sample: blood. This clonotype was sampled from a man aged 40-55 years in good health. The chain links TRBV6-1 to TRBJ2-1; 9 bases are shared with TRBD2. The CDR3 here is CASATSPSGAYGQFF. CDR3 nucleotides: TGTGCCAGTGCTACCTCTCCTAGCGGGGCTTACGGGCAGTTCTTC.